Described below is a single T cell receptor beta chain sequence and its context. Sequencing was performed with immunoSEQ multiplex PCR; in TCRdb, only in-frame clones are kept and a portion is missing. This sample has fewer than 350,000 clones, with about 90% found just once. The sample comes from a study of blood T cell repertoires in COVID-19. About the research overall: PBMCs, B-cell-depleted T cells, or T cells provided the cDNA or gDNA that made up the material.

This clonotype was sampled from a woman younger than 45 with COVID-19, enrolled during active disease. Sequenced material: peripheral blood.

The CDR3 bases are TGTGCCAGCAGCAAAGAGTCCTCCGGGGAGACCCAGTACTTC. Its translation is CASSKESSGETQYF. This chain connects TRBV2 to TRBJ2-5; no firm D call. The CDR3 runs 14 residues. Per germline, CDR1 SNHLY and CDR2 FYNNEI. V lost 6 bases, J lost 5 bases, and 16 bases lay in between.